A single sample is the source of the 28 T cell receptor beta chains below, sequenced in a study of CD8 T cells in ankylosing spondylitis. TCRdb recomputed calls from the 5' RACE reads with MiXCR, one row per CDR3 protein. The sample holds about 240,000 distinct CDR3 sequences; roughly a tenth are singletons and the top ten take 2.6%. The sequencing sample was made of blood, either unsorted or a sorted T cell fraction (not recorded which). These receptors were obtained from a male donor with ankylosing spondylitis or in good health (not recorded which).

Many counts were recorded for this clonotype. The rearrangement joins TRBV3-1 to TRBJ2-5; unclear D gene. The germline V gene has CDR1 LGHDT and CDR2 YNNKEL (reference sequence). V was clipped by 0 bases and J by 5 bases, with 16 bases between them. The CDR3 is 16 amino acids. This chain's CDR3 is CASSQDHGYGVETQYF. CDR3 in DNA: TGTGCCAGCAGCCAAGATCATGGGTACGGTGTGGAGACCCAGTACTTC.

The gene calls are TRBV4-1 and TRBJ2-1, with TRBD2 as a possible D gene (6 bases). From germline, CDR1 is MGHRA and CDR2 YSYEKL. This CDR3 spans 15 amino acids. With 4 bases removed from V and 5 bases from J, the gap between germline ends came to 15 bases. For the CDR3, the DNA is TGCGCCAGCAGCCCTCGGGACTGGTCAAACAATGAGCAGTTCTTC. Translation: CASSPRDWSNNEQFF.

This clonotype was recorded a few times. It may be a read error: a sequence one base away is much more abundant. In DNA form, the CDR3 reads TGTACCAGCAGTGTGAGGGAGACCCAGTACTTC. It specifies CTSSVRETQYF. V gene TRBV2 combines with J gene TRBJ2-5; D call uncertain. The germline CDR1 and CDR2 sequences are SNHLY and FYNNEI. There are 11 residues in the CDR3.

This clonotype was counted a few times. This chain links TRBV27 with TRBJ2-3; D not resolved. The CDR3 runs 14 residues. Trimming removed 3 bases from V and 3 bases from J, with 10 bases in between. The V gene's germline CDR1 is MNHEY and CDR2 SMNVEV (reference sequence). The CDR3 DNA reads TGTGCCAGCAGTTTGGTCTATAGGACAGATACGCAGTATTTT. The encoded protein is CASSLVYRTDTQYF.

This clonotype was seen ten or more times. The V and J genes are TRBV11-2 and TRBJ2-1; D remains unclear. This CDR3 has 14 residues. The V end lost 3 bases, the J end lost 2 bases, and 8 bases lay between the germline ends. From germline, CDR1 is SGHAT and CDR2 FQNNGV. The CDR3 bases are TGTGCCAGCAGCTTTAGGTCCGCCTACAATGAGCAGTTCTTC. Protein product: CASSFRSAYNEQFF.

The CDR3 reads CASSLNTGTNTEAFF. DNA of the CDR3: TGTGCCAGCAGCTTAAATACAGGGACGAACACTGAAGCTTTCTTT. J is TRBJ1-1 and V is TRBV11-3; a possible D gene is TRBD1 (6 bases). Germline V gene lookup returns CDR1 SGHNT and CDR2 YENEEA. The CDR3 sequence is 15 residues long. Trimming shortened V by 2 bases and J by 1 base, and 11 bases separated the two germline ends.

This clonotype appeared many times. V is TRBV5-1 and J is TRBJ1-1; 8 nucleotides line up with TRBD1. Germline V gives CDR1 SGHRS, CDR2 YFSETQ. The V and J ends lost 5 bases and 7 bases, in that order; junction bases with no gene match: 10. There are 14 residues in the CDR3. CDR3 nucleotide sequence: TGCGCCAGCAGGCTGGACAGGGCGTTGGGTGAAGCTTTCTTT. Its translation: CASRLDRALGEAFF. The whole variable domain, remainder taken from reference TRBV5-1 and TRBJ1-1, is KAGVTQTPRYLIKTRGQQVTLSCSPISGHRSVSWYQQTPGQGLQFLFEYFSETQRNKGNFPGRFSGRQFSNSRSEMNVSTLELGDSALYLCASRLDRALGEAFFGQGTRLTVV.

This clonotype was seen ten or more times. The chain uses TRBV6-1 and TRBJ2-2; 9 positions agree with TRBD2. This CDR3 region has 18 residues. V lost 2 bases and J lost 6; bases outside the gene matches: 13. Germline CDR1 reads MNHNS; CDR2 reads SASEGT. The CDR3 reads CASSELAGGPGRAGELFF. The CDR3 DNA reads TGTGCCAGCAGTGAATTGGCGGGAGGGCCCGGTAGGGCCGGGGAGCTGTTTTTT.

This clonotype was detected many times. The chain links TRBV15 to TRBJ2-1; perhaps TRBD2 as D (6 bases). Germline values: CDR1 LNHNV, CDR2 YYDKDF (reference sequence). The CDR3 contains 13 residues. For the CDR3, the DNA is TGTGCGGGGGGACTTCGCAATTCAAATGAGCAGTTCTTC. It yields the protein CAGGLRNSNEQFF.

The rearrangement uses TRBV20-1 and TRBJ1-5, with unresolved D. The CDR3 length is 12 residues. Per germline, CDR1 DFQATT and CDR2 SNEGSKA (reference sequence). The germline V and J ends were trimmed by 4 bases and 6 bases, with 10 bases remaining between them. The CDR3 protein is CSATPGGQPQHF. The DNA for the CDR3 is TGCAGTGCTACCCCGGGAGGTCAGCCCCAGCATTTT.

This chain joins TRBV5-1 and TRBJ2-7; TRBD1 agrees at 7 bases. With 2 bases clipped from V and 2 bases from J, the junction kept 7 bases outside the gene matches. Looked up from germline, CDR1 is SGHRS and CDR2 is YFSETQ. The CDR3 sequence is 15 residues long. CDR3 bases: TGCGCCAGCAGCTTAACAGGGGCCTCAACCTACGAGCAGTACTTC. Protein: CASSLTGASTYEQYF.

The V and J genes are TRBV7-9 and TRBJ2-7, with TRBD2 identical over 8 bases. The trim removed 5 bases at V and 5 bases at J, leaving 8 bases unmatched. Germline CDR1 is SEHNR and CDR2 is FQNEAQ (reference sequence). The CDR3 extends over 14 amino acids. The CDR3 here is CASSPGTRGDEQYF. CDR3 DNA sequence: TGTGCCAGCAGCCCCGGGACTAGGGGCGACGAGCAGTACTTC.

This clonotype was detected ten times or more. This chain connects TRBV4-1 to TRBJ1-2; D unresolved. The CDR3 contains 13 residues. Trimming pared 0 bases from V and 3 bases from J, leaving 5 bases between. CDR1 MGHRA and CDR2 YSYEKL come from the germline V gene. The CDR3 spells CASSQEGYYGYTF. Here the CDR3 DNA reads TGCGCCAGCAGCCAAGAAGGTTACTATGGCTACACCTTC.

This clonotype has ten or more counts. The chain couples TRBV20-1 to TRBJ1-5; no clear D gene. Germline values: CDR1 DFQATT, CDR2 SNEGSKA (reference sequence). V lost 6 bases to trimming and J lost 7 bases, with 13 bases between them. This CDR3 comprises 12 residues. CDR3 sequence reads: CSAVHGGQPQHF. The CDR3 DNA reads TGCAGTGCCGTTCATGGAGGACAGCCCCAGCATTTT.

In this sample, this clonotype turned up a few times. The chain employs TRBV29-1 and TRBJ2-7; weak D call: TRBD1 (5 bases). Germline V CDR1 and CDR2: SQVTM, ANQGSEA. Trimming took off 2 bases at V and 3 bases at J, with 14 bases between the two ends. This CDR3 region has 14 residues. CDR3 sequence: CSVEKGSGLYEQYF. CDR3 bases: TGCAGCGTTGAAAAGGGTTCAGGGCTCTACGAGCAGTACTTC.

This clonotype was counted many times. The V call is TRBV5-1, the J call TRBJ1-1; D possibly corresponds to TRBD1 (6 bases). Per the germline V gene, CDR1 is SGHRS and CDR2 is YFSETQ. The CDR3 totals 14 residues. Trimming removed 4 bases at V and 1 base at J, with 11 bases between. CDR3 residues: CASSPLTGNTEAFF. In nucleotides, the CDR3 is TGCGCCAGCAGCCCGTTGACAGGGAACACTGAAGCTTTCTTT.

At least ten counts were recorded for this clonotype. J is TRBJ2-1 and V is TRBV12-3 or TRBV12-4, with TRBD2 matching 9 bases. Trimming removed 5 bases from V and 7 bases from J; junction bases left unmatched: 12. The CDR3 extends over 16 amino acids. CDR3 in amino acids: CASSRRLREGLNEQFF. The CDR3 nucleotides read TGTGCCAGCAGTCGCCGCTTGCGGGAGGGCCTTAATGAGCAGTTCTTC.

This clonotype was seen many times. The chain has TRBV15 and TRBJ2-7; D call uncertain. With 0 bases removed from V and 2 bases from J, the gap between germline ends came to 8 bases. Germline assignment: CDR1 LNHNV and CDR2 YYDKDF (reference sequence). The CDR3 has 14 amino acids. The CDR3 coding sequence is TGTGCCACCAGCAGAGATGGAGCTACCTACGAGCAGTACTTC. Translated: CATSRDGATYEQYF. The variable domain in full, with the rest retrieved from reference TRBV15 and TRBJ2-7, is DAMVIQNPRYQVTQFGKPVTLSCSQTLNHNVMYWYQQKSSQAPKLLFHYYDKDFNNEADTPDNFQSRRPNTSFCFLDIRSPGLGDTAMYLCATSRDGATYEQYFGPGTRLTVT.

In regard to this clonotype: This sequence may be a read error, since a much larger clone differs from it by one base. This chain connects TRBV25-1 to TRBJ2-7; no clear D gene. The germline V gene has CDR1 MGHDK and CDR2 SYGVNS. The CDR3 sequence is 12 residues long. V lost 3 bases, J lost 4 bases, and 7 bases lay in between. CDR3 in amino acids: CASSDLSYEQYF. The CDR3 DNA reads TGTGCCAGCAGTGACCTAAGTTACGAGCAGTACTTC.

This clonotype has ten or more counts. The genes are TRBV5-1 and TRBJ2-7; the D is unclear. Germline-derived CDR1 and CDR2 are SGHRS and YFSETQ. The V end lost 5 bases, the J end lost 2 bases, and 8 bases lay between the germline ends. There are 12 residues in the CDR3. CDR3 in DNA: TGCGCCAGCAGGGCAGGAACCTACGAGCAGTACTTC. This translates into CASRAGTYEQYF.

This clonotype has a handful of counts. This chain links TRBV5-6 with TRBJ2-7; 8 bases fit TRBD1. Germline V lookup: CDR1 SGHDT, CDR2 YYEEEE. Unmatched junction bases numbered 10, after V lost 9 bases and J lost 5 bases. The CDR3 consists of 13 residues. CDR3 DNA: TGTGCCACCTCTAGGACAGGGATCGACGAGCAGTACTTC. Amino acid sequence: CATSRTGIDEQYF.

The rearrangement uses TRBV11-2 and TRBJ2-1; D is ambiguous. This CDR3 contains 16 residues. Germline V gives CDR1 SGHAT, CDR2 FQNNGV. Here the CDR3 reads CVEAHQSAGLGNEQFF. The CDR3 DNA reads as TGTGTCGAGGCCCATCAGAGTGCCGGGCTGGGGAATGAGCAGTTCTTC.

This clonotype was counted many times. The V gene is TRBV20-1, the J gene TRBJ2-1, with 11 bases aligning to TRBD2. Per germline, CDR1 DFQATT and CDR2 SNEGSKA (reference sequence). V gave up 6 bases and J gave up 0 bases; unmatched junction bases: 7. The CDR3 contains 16 residues. The CDR3 DNA follows: TGCAGTGCCTCCCCAACTAGCGGGAGCTCCTACAATGAGCAGTTCTTC. It translates to CSASPTSGSSYNEQFF.

The chain carries TRBV12-3 or TRBV12-4 and TRBJ2-1, with 11 bases fitting TRBD2. The junction had 7 bases not matched to a gene; V was cut back by 1 base and J by 2 bases. CDR3 length equals 18 residues. Here the CDR3 reads CASSLVLTTSGTYNEQFF. CDR3 bases: TGTGCCAGCAGTTTAGTCTTAACGACTAGCGGGACCTACAATGAGCAGTTCTTC.

The chain carries TRBV7-2 and TRBJ1-1; D ambiguous. There are 13 residues in the CDR3. From germline, CDR1 is SGHTA and CDR2 FQGNSA. V was pared by 6 bases and J by 3 bases, with 11 bases between. CDR3 DNA sequence: TGTGCCAGCAGTTCAAGTGGTGACACTGAAGCTTTCTTT. It specifies CASSSSGDTEAFF.

The table lists this clonotype with many counts. The J gene is TRBJ2-2, the V gene TRBV2; TRBD1 matches at 7 bases. The ends lost 6 bases at V and 6 bases at J; junction bases unmatched: 1. Germline-derived CDR1 and CDR2 are SNHLY and FYNNEI. This CDR3 has 12 residues. The DNA of the CDR3 is TGTGCCAGCAGGACAGGGCCCGGGGAGCTGTTTTTT. This encodes CASRTGPGELFF. The full variable domain, in which reference TRBV2 and TRBJ2-2 provide the parts outside the CDR3, is EPEVTQTPSHQVTQMGQEVILRCVPISNHLYFYWYRQILGQKVEFLVSFYNNEISEKSEIFDDQFSVERPDGSNFTLKIRSTKLEDSAMYFCASRTGPGELFFGEGSRLTVL.

The chain recombines TRBV30 with TRBJ1-2, with a weak D call TRBD1 (6 bases). Per germline, CDR1 GTSNPN and CDR2 SVGIG (reference sequence). The CDR3 sequence is 11 residues long. Deletions cut 4 bases from V and 7 bases from J, with 10 bases between. CDR3 sequence reads: CAWTGGGGYTF. The CDR3, as DNA: TGTGCCTGGACTGGGGGCGGTGGCTACACCTTC.

A few counts support this clonotype. The gene calls are TRBV7-7 and TRBJ2-3; 8 bases agree with TRBD2. Germline V gives CDR1 SSHAT, CDR2 FNYEAQ (reference sequence). J gave up 1 base and V 5 bases, and 5 bases lay outside the gene matches. CDR3 length: 15 amino acids. The CDR3 loop reads CASSGGGLGTDTQYF. The CDR3 bases are TGTGCCAGCAGCGGGGGGGGACTAGGCACAGATACGCAGTATTTT.